These 29 T cell receptor beta chains share one sample of origin, sequenced in a study of T cells in Graves' hyperthyroidism and ophthalmopathy. Using RNA transcripts as the source, TCR beta CDR3 regions were amplified. The HTBI set primed first-round TCR CDR3 RT-PCR. One entry per CDR3 protein, called by TCRdb with MiXCR from the multiplex PCR reads. The repertoire includes 350,000 to 500,000 distinct CDR3 sequences, roughly an eighth of them detected once, and 4% to 6.5% sits in the top ten. Sample: blood. These receptors were collected from a young woman with Graves' hyperthyroidism.

The table lists this clonotype with many counts. CDR3 loop: CAISAESGAANYGYTF. As DNA, the CDR3 is TGTGCCATCAGTGCCGAATCAGGGGCAGCTAACTATGGCTACACCTTC. The V call is TRBV10-3, the J call TRBJ1-2, with a possible D match to TRBD1 (6 bases). Germline V CDR1 and CDR2: ENHRY, SYGVKD. Trimming took 4 bases from V and 0 from J, leaving 15 bases between them. The CDR3 consists of 16 residues.

This clonotype was counted ten times or more. The chain has TRBV6-2 or TRBV6-3 and TRBJ1-5, with D unclear. Trimming shortened V by 7 bases and J by 2 bases, and 9 bases separated the two germline ends. The CDR3 has 13 amino acids. CDR1 is MNHEY, CDR2 SVGEGT, per germline. The CDR3 sequence: CASTPSRNQPQHF. Here the CDR3 DNA reads TGTGCCAGCACCCCTTCCCGCAATCAGCCCCAGCATTTT.

The chain is built from TRBV30 and TRBJ2-7; D uncertain. Germline V gene sequence: CDR1 GTSNPN, CDR2 SVGIG (reference sequence). The CDR3 is 12 residues long. Deletions cut 1 base from V and 2 bases from J, with 6 bases between. CDR3 protein: CAWSGLAYEQYF. CDR3 in DNA: TGTGCCTGGAGTGGACTGGCCTACGAGCAGTACTTC.

This chain uses TRBV14 with TRBJ2-7, with 7 bases lining up with TRBD1. J lost 3 bases, V lost 2 bases, and 7 bases had no gene match. The germline CDR1 and CDR2 sequences are SGHDN and FVKESK. This CDR3 is built from 15 residues. The CDR3 sequence is CASSQRLRGLYEQYF. In DNA, the CDR3 is TGTGCCAGCAGCCAACGGTTAAGGGGGCTCTACGAGCAGTACTTC.

This chain connects TRBV12-3 or TRBV12-4 to TRBJ2-4; D is unresolved. Trimming took off 2 bases at V and 9 bases at J, with 5 bases between the two ends. This CDR3 contains 11 residues. CDR3 amino acids: CASSLRVIQYF. The CDR3, as DNA: TGTGCCAGCAGTTTACGGGTCATTCAGTACTTC.

The table lists this clonotype with many counts. The chain is built from TRBV28 and TRBJ2-1, with a tentative D call TRBD1 (6 bases). Trimming pared 6 bases from V and 1 base from J, leaving 16 bases between. CDR1 is MDHEN and CDR2 is SYDVKM in the germline V gene. The CDR3 has 16 residues. The DNA of the CDR3 is TGTGCCAGCAGCCCCCGGGACACCCATTCCTACAATGAGCAGTTCTTC. Translated: CASSPRDTHSYNEQFF.

In regard to this clonotype: At one of its ends the junction is not consistent with the germline gene, which may arise from a read error. This rearrangement joins TRBV6-5 to TRBJ1-6; no firm D call. Looked up from germline, CDR1 is MNHEY and CDR2 is SVGAGI. The CDR3 length is 14 residues. The CDR3 sequence: CASNYGANNSPLHF. The DNA for the CDR3 is TGTGCCAGCAATTACGGAGCCAATAATTCACCCCTCCACTTT.

This clonotype has a count of ten or more. This chain connects TRBV5-4 to TRBJ2-1, with 8 bases lining up with TRBD2. The CDR3 sequence is 18 residues long. The V gene's germline CDR1 is SGHNT and CDR2 YYREEE (reference sequence). Germline trimming cut 0 bases from V and 4 bases from J; bases unmatched to any gene: 12. The CDR3 spells CASSLEASGLGNYNEQFF. The CDR3 DNA is TGTGCCAGCAGCTTGGAAGCTAGCGGGCTAGGGAATTACAATGAGCAGTTCTTC.

V is TRBV6-1 and J is TRBJ2-3, with D unclear. Germline loops: CDR1 MNHNS, CDR2 SASEGT. The CDR3 runs to 13 residues. V was clipped by 5 bases and J by 0 bases, with 6 bases between them. The CDR3 is CASSRVSTDTQYF. The CDR3 DNA is TGTGCCAGCAGTAGGGTGAGCACAGATACGCAGTATTTT.

Remarks on this clonotype: A read error may account for a junction end that differs from germline. The chain links TRBV3-1 to TRBJ1-4; D is possibly TRBD1 (5 bases). The CDR3 extends over 16 amino acids. CDR1 is LGHDT and CDR2 is YNNKEL in the germline V gene (reference sequence). CDR3 residues: CTSIPSGRVGNEKLFF. In nucleotides, the CDR3 is TGTACCAGCATACCATCAGGGCGTGTGGGGAATGAAAAACTGTTTTTT.

This clonotype has at least ten counts. The chain carries TRBV19 and TRBJ2-7; 8 bases are a match to TRBD1. This CDR3 is built from 16 residues. J gave up 5 bases and V 5 bases, and 14 bases lay outside the gene matches. The germline V gene has CDR1 LNHDA and CDR2 SQIVND (reference sequence). Here the CDR3 reads CASSPLRGQDRHEQYF. In nucleotides, the CDR3 is TGTGCCAGTAGTCCCCTCCGGGGACAGGACCGCCACGAGCAGTACTTC.

This clonotype was detected many times. CDR3 bases: TGTGCCAGCAGTGGGCAGAGCTCCTATAATTCACCCCTCCACTTT. It translates to CASSGQSSYNSPLHF. This rearrangement joins TRBV2 to TRBJ1-6; D remains unclear. Trimming stripped 4 bases from V and 0 bases from J, with 7 bases between. This CDR3 contains 15 residues. From germline, CDR1 is SNHLY and CDR2 FYNNEI.

This clonotype was seen many times. This sequence joins TRBV30 and TRBJ2-7, with unresolved D. Trimming cost V 4 bases and J 3 bases, with 10 bases left between them. CDR3 size: 12 residues. CDR1 and CDR2 (germline): GTSNPN, SVGIG (reference sequence). This CDR3 is CAWTGKVYEQYF. The DNA of the CDR3 is TGTGCCTGGACAGGAAAGGTCTACGAGCAGTACTTC.

In this sample, this clonotype turned up many times. The chain links TRBV9 to TRBJ1-1; D may be TRBD1 (5 bases). The germline V gene has CDR1 SGDLS and CDR2 YYNGEE. V was cut by 0 bases and J by 0 bases, with 6 bases left in between. The CDR3 has 14 residues. In DNA form, the CDR3 reads TGTGCCAGCAGCGTAGGGGGGATGAACACTGAAGCTTTCTTT. Residues: CASSVGGMNTEAFF. Supplemented by reference TRBV9 and TRBJ1-1, the full variable domain reads DSGVTQTPKHLITATGQRVTLRCSPRSGDLSVYWYQQSLDQGLQFLIQYYNGEERAKGNILERFSAQQFPDLHSELNLSSLELGDSALYFCASSVGGMNTEAFFGQGTRLTVV.

This clonotype was recorded many times. This chain uses TRBV20-1 with TRBJ2-1; TRBD2 matches at 8 bases. The V gene's germline CDR1 is DFQATT and CDR2 SNEGSKA (reference sequence). This CDR3 comprises 14 residues. V shed 2 bases and J 7 bases; nucleotides not matched to a gene: 7. The CDR3 coding sequence is TGCAGTGCTAGATCACTAGCGGAATGGAATGAGCAGTTCTTC. Translation: CSARSLAEWNEQFF.

This clonotype rates as medium-sized (0.01 to 0.1%). The chain carries TRBV28 and TRBJ2-7; the D is unclear. The germline V and J ends were trimmed by 6 bases and 0 bases, with 18 bases remaining between them. Germline CDR1 is MDHEN and CDR2 is SYDVKM. CDR3 size: 16 residues. The CDR3 loop reads CASSPVGRSFSYEQYF. CDR3 DNA: TGTGCCAGCAGCCCGGTAGGGCGTTCCTTCTCCTACGAGCAGTACTTC.

This clonotype was picked up many times. The rearrangement links TRBV28 to TRBJ2-6; D perhaps matches TRBD1 (6 bases). Per the germline V gene, CDR1 is MDHEN and CDR2 is SYDVKM. V dropped 3 bases and J dropped 0 bases, with 15 bases sitting between them. There are 18 residues in the CDR3. In nucleotides, the CDR3 is TGTGCCAGCAGTTTGGGGGCCCGACCTCACTCTGGGGCCAACGTCCTGACTTTC. It codes for CASSLGARPHSGANVLTF.

This clonotype was detected many times. The chain has TRBV19 and TRBJ2-7; 9 nucleotides agree with TRBD1. The CDR3 length is 15 residues. Germline CDR1 reads LNHDA; CDR2 reads SQIVND (reference sequence). With 6 bases clipped from V and 1 base from J, the junction kept 7 bases outside the gene matches. CDR3 region: CASSRTGAESYEQYF. CDR3 DNA sequence: TGTGCCAGTAGCAGGACAGGGGCTGAGTCCTACGAGCAGTACTTC.

This clonotype was observed many times. The chain has TRBV6-2 or TRBV6-3 and TRBJ2-7; D tentatively fits TRBD1 or TRBD2 (5 bases each). Trimming stripped 6 bases from V and 7 bases from J, with 13 bases between. Looked up from germline, CDR1 is MNHEY and CDR2 is SVGEGT. The CDR3 spans 12 residues. CDR3: CASSRDGGEQYF. The CDR3 DNA follows: TGTGCCAGCAGCCGGGACGGCGGAGAGCAGTACTTC.

The J gene is TRBJ2-3, the V gene TRBV20-1; 7 bases line up with TRBD2. The ends lost 5 bases at V and 2 bases at J; junction bases unmatched: 7. Germline V gene lookup returns CDR1 DFQATT and CDR2 SNEGSKA (reference sequence). The CDR3 contains 14 residues. Here the CDR3 reads CSAGGLLHTDTQYF. The CDR3 nucleotides are TGCAGTGCTGGGGGACTACTACACACAGATACGCAGTATTTT.

This clonotype was seen repeatedly, ten times or more. The gene calls are TRBV5-1 and TRBJ2-1; D may be TRBD1 (6 bases). V dropped 3 bases and J dropped 0 bases, with 10 bases sitting between them. Germline V CDR1 and CDR2: SGHRS, YFSETQ. The CDR3 is 15 amino acids. Written as DNA, the CDR3 is TGCGCCAGCAGCTCGGACAGCTACTCCTACAATGAGCAGTTCTTC. Translation gives CASSSDSYSYNEQFF.

This clonotype was seen ten or more times. V is TRBV28 and J is TRBJ2-5; D might be TRBD2 (7 bases). V was clipped by 2 bases and J by 4 bases, with 14 bases between them. CDR1 is MDHEN, CDR2 SYDVKM, per germline. The CDR3 consists of 15 residues. The CDR3 bases are TGTGCCAGCAGTTTAGGATGGGGGGGCAGAGAGACCCAGTACTTC. It specifies CASSLGWGGRETQYF.

This clonotype occurred many times. This chain joins TRBV3-1 and TRBJ1-5; D remains ambiguous. The CDR3 spans 15 residues. The V gene lost 0 bases and the J gene lost 1 base, with 7 bases spanning the gap. CDR1 and CDR2 (germline): LGHDT, YNNKEL (reference sequence). In DNA, the CDR3 is TGTGCCAGCAGCCAAGATCCGGGAAGCAATCAGCCCCAGCATTTT. It is translated as CASSQDPGSNQPQHF.

This clonotype was seen only a few times. V is TRBV5-5 and J is TRBJ2-1; 9 bases match TRBD1. The CDR3 runs to 15 residues. Germline-derived CDR1 and CDR2 are SGHKS and YYEKEE (reference sequence). V lost 0 bases to trimming and J lost 6 bases; unmatched junction nucleotides: 4. CDR3: CASSLATGGSNEQFF. The CDR3 nucleotides read TGTGCCAGCAGCTTGGCGACAGGGGGTAGCAATGAGCAGTTCTTC.

This clonotype was seen more than once but under ten times. The chain is built from TRBV6-4 and TRBJ1-2; 7 bases match TRBD1. Germline V lookup: CDR1 MRHNA, CDR2 SNTAGT. The V segment lost 5 bases and the J segment 0 bases; nucleotides outside the gene matches: 3. CDR3 length: 14 amino acids. The CDR3 reads CASSLQGTNYGYTF. The CDR3 DNA follows: TGTGCCAGCAGTCTACAGGGGACTAACTATGGCTACACCTTC.

This clonotype was observed many times. The CDR3 sequence: CASSSQALWGRWDSPLHF. In DNA form, the CDR3 reads TGTGCCAGCAGTTCTCAAGCTCTCTGGGGCAGGTGGGACTCACCCCTCCACTTT. J is TRBJ1-6 and V is TRBV28; tentative D call: TRBD1 (5 bases). This CDR3 has 18 residues. CDR1 and CDR2 from the germline V gene are MDHEN and SYDVKM. V lost 4 bases and J 10 bases, leaving 26 bases between the germline ends.

This clonotype has a count of ten or more. The V call is TRBV28, the J call TRBJ2-7, with D perhaps TRBD1 or TRBD2 (5 bases each). This CDR3 is built from 13 residues. Trimming took off 9 bases at V and 5 bases at J, with 17 bases between the two ends. Germline values: CDR1 MDHEN, CDR2 SYDVKM. The chain's CDR3 is CASYGGAMDEQYF. The CDR3 coding sequence is TGTGCCAGTTATGGGGGAGCGATGGACGAGCAGTACTTC.

At least ten counts were recorded for this clonotype. The V and J genes are TRBV6-1 and TRBJ2-3, with 10 bases lining up with TRBD2. This CDR3 has 15 amino acids. The ends lost 6 bases at V and 2 bases at J; junction bases unmatched: 5. Germline CDR1 is MNHNS and CDR2 is SASEGT. CDR3 loop: CASSFGLADTDTQYF. CDR3 in DNA: TGTGCCAGCAGCTTTGGACTAGCGGACACAGATACGCAGTATTTT.

This rearrangement joins TRBV6-2 or TRBV6-3 to TRBJ2-7; 8 bases line up with TRBD2. This CDR3 has 15 amino acids. The V segment lost 10 bases and the J segment 2 bases; nucleotides outside the gene matches: 13. Germline V gene lookup returns CDR1 MNHEY and CDR2 SVGEGT. The CDR3 loop is CATMDGRVAAYEQYF. The CDR3 DNA reads TGTGCCACAATGGACGGGAGGGTAGCGGCCTACGAGCAGTACTTC.